These 5 T cell receptor beta chains came from one sample sequenced in a study of cytomegalovirus exposure and HLA in healthy donors. The PCR used 60 Vbeta and 13 Jbeta primers. Only in-frame clones appear in the TCRdb table, and some are missing; sequencing was by immunoSEQ multiplex PCR. The sample lists about 140,000 clones; roughly three fifths were seen once. Sequenced sample: PBMCs. Receptor source: a male donor in good health and CMV-seronegative.

This clone came up many times. The genes are TRBV7-9 and TRBJ1-6; D may be TRBD1 (5 bases). CDR3 length: 14 residues. Germline CDR1 SEHNR, CDR2 FQNEAQ (reference sequence). The germline V and J ends were trimmed by 6 bases and 7 bases, with 13 bases remaining between them. The CDR3 protein is CASSSGTENSPLHF. In DNA form, the CDR3 reads TGTGCCAGCAGTTCAGGGACTGAGAATTCACCCCTCCACTTT.

The chain carries TRBV18 and TRBJ2-1; 9 bases are shared with TRBD1. The CDR3 is 14 residues long. V shed 3 bases and J 4 bases; nucleotides not matched to a gene: 1. Looked up from germline, CDR1 is KGHSH and CDR2 is LQKENI. The CDR3 loop reads CASSPDRGYNEQFF. The CDR3 nucleotides read TGTGCCAGCTCACCGGACAGGGGTTACAATGAGCAGTTCTTC.

The chain is built from TRBV6-1 and TRBJ1-1; 7 bases line up with TRBD1. Germline assignment: CDR1 MNHNS and CDR2 SASEGT. The CDR3 is made up of 13 amino acids. J lost 5 bases, V lost 10 bases, and 10 bases had no gene match. CDR3 sequence (DNA): TGTGCCACGTACAGGGGAATGGGGACTGAAGCTTTCTTT. Translated: CATYRGMGTEAFF.

The chain links TRBV6-5 to TRBJ1-2; 9 bases agree with TRBD1. This CDR3 is 14 amino acids long. CDR1 is MNHEY and CDR2 is SVGAGI in the germline V gene. V trimming: 5 bases; J trimming: 5 bases; junction bases outside the gene matches: 6. CDR3 protein: CASSPPGQGYGYTF. CDR3 DNA sequence: TGTGCCAGCAGTCCTCCGGGACAGGGATATGGCTACACCTTC.

The chain combines TRBV6-1 with TRBJ1-5; weak D call: TRBD1 (5 bases). This CDR3 region has 18 residues. CDR1 and CDR2 (germline): MNHNS, SASEGT. The germline V and J ends were trimmed by 0 bases and 3 bases, with 18 bases remaining between them. CDR3 sequence (DNA): TGTGCCAGCAGTGAAGCGCTTCAGGGCAGGGCCCCCAATCAGCCCCAGCATTTT. Amino acids: CASSEALQGRAPNQPQHF.